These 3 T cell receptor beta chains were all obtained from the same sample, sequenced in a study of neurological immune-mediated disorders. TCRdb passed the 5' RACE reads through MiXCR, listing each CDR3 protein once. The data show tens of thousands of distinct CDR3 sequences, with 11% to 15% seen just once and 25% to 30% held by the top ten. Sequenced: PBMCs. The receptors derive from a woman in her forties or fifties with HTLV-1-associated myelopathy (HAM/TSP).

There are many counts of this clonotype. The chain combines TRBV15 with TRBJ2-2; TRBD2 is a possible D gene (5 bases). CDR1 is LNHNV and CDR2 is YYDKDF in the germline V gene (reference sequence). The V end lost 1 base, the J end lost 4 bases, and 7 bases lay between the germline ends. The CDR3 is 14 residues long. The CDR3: CATSRVGVTGELFF. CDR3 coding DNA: TGTGCCACCAGCAGAGTCGGGGTCACCGGGGAGCTGTTTTTT.

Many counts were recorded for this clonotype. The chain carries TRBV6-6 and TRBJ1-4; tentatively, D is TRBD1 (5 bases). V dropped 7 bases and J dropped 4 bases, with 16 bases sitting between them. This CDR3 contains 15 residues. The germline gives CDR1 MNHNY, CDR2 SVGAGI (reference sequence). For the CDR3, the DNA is TGTGCCAGCAACAAAGGGGTGATGGGTAATGAAAAACTGTTTTTT. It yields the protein CASNKGVMGNEKLFF.

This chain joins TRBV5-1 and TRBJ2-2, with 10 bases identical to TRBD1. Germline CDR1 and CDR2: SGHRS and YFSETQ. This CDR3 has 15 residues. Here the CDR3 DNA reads TGCTTCAGCAGCTTGGGGACAGGGGCCACCGGGGAGCTGTTTTTT. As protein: CFSSLGTGATGELFF.